Given below is one TCR beta chain in context. TCRdb independently ran MiXCR on the multiplex PCR reads; one entry per CDR3 protein. The data contain about 270,000 distinct CDR3 sequences, more than 30% of them singletons. The data belong to a study of breast tumors, draining lymph nodes, adjacent tissues. The lymph nodes were axillary draining lymph nodes from breast cancer patients. CDR1 is DFQATT, CDR2 SNEGSKA, per germline (reference sequence). Trimming took 6 bases from V and 6 from J, leaving 17 bases between them. CDR3 length: 13 amino acids. The rearrangement links TRBV20-1 to TRBJ1-1; tentatively, D is TRBD1 (6 bases). Sequencing input: axillary lymph node tissue. The clonotype originates from a female donor with breast cancer. Some clones in this sample may be carry-over from other donors' samples. The CDR3 DNA follows: TGCAGTGCAGAGGCAGGGGTTGCGTCTGAAGCTTTCTTT. Translated: CSAEAGVASEAFF.